These 9 T cell receptor beta chains were all obtained from the same sample, sequenced in a study of blood T cell repertoires in COVID-19. Method: immunoSEQ multiplex PCR; TCRdb's copy keeps in-frame clones and lacks some. The data show about 250,000 clones, 87% seen once. The sequenced sample consisted of peripheral blood. These receptors came from a man aged 18 to 30 with active or convalescent COVID-19.

This chain links TRBV15 with TRBJ2-7, with D maybe TRBD1 (6 bases). Trimming removed 4 bases at V and 11 bases at J, with 12 bases between. Germline loops: CDR1 LNHNV, CDR2 YYDKDF (reference sequence). The length of the CDR3 is 11 residues. This CDR3 reads CATSNNYREYF. The DNA for the CDR3 is TGTGCCACCAGCAATAACTACAGGGAGTACTTC.

The chain carries TRBV10-3 and TRBJ2-3; D is uncertain. This CDR3 comprises 13 residues. Between the trimmed V and J ends, which lost 0 bases and 15 bases, there was a span of 16 bases. Germline CDR1 reads ENHRY; CDR2 reads SYGVKD. The CDR3 DNA reads as TGTGCCATCAGTGAGTCGGGCCATACCCCTGAATATTTT. Translation: CAISESGHTPEYF.

The chain carries TRBV19 and TRBJ2-1; TRBD2 might be the D (6 bases). Trimming shortened V by 7 bases and J by 4 bases, and 17 bases separated the two germline ends. Looked up from germline, CDR1 is LNHDA and CDR2 is SQIVND (reference sequence). This CDR3 is 15 amino acids long. The CDR3 is CASMGQGGWYNEQFF. As DNA, the CDR3 is TGTGCCAGTATGGGTCAGGGAGGTTGGTACAATGAGCAGTTCTTC.

The V and J genes are TRBV19 and TRBJ2-3; D gene unclear. Trimming stripped 10 bases from V and 0 bases from J, with 11 bases between. The CDR3 length is 13 residues. The germline V gene has CDR1 LNHDA and CDR2 SQIVND (reference sequence). CDR3 DNA sequence: TGTGCCACCGCCGTGGCTAGCACAGATACGCAGTATTTT. Its translation: CATAVASTDTQYF.

The chain joins TRBV7-2 to TRBJ2-5, with D possibly matching TRBD1 (5 bases). CDR1 SGHTA and CDR2 FQGNSA come from the germline V gene. The CDR3 covers 14 residues. V lost 5 bases and J lost 2, with 12 bases in between. The CDR3 nucleotides are TGTGCCAGCAGCCAAACCAGGGCGCAAGAGACCCAGTACTTC. This codes for CASSQTRAQETQYF.

V is TRBV12-3 or TRBV12-4 and J is TRBJ1-1, with D possibly matching TRBD1 (6 bases). This CDR3 comprises 13 residues. V was pared by 5 bases and J by 7 bases, with 14 bases between. Here the CDR3 DNA reads TGTGCCAGCAGTGCCGTACGACAGGTTGAAGCTTTCTTT. Protein sequence: CASSAVRQVEAFF.

Written as DNA, the CDR3 is TGTGCCAGCTCACCACCGAGTTCGGTTTTGGGGGCAGGGAAGAACACTGAAGCTTTCTTT. Its protein is CASSPPSSVLGAGKNTEAFF. The chain has TRBV18 and TRBJ1-1, with D maybe TRBD1 (6 bases). The CDR3 sequence is 20 residues long. V was pared by 0 bases and J by 1 base, with 24 bases between. Germline CDR1 is KGHSH and CDR2 is LQKENI. Full variable domain (rest looked up from reference TRBV18 and TRBJ1-1): NAGVMQNPRHLVRRRGQEARLRCSPMKGHSHVYWYRQLPEEGLKFMVYLQKENIIDESGMPKERFSAEFPKEGPSILRIQQVVRGDSAAYFCASSPPSSVLGAGKNTEAFFGQGTRLTVV.

The chain uses TRBV29-1 and TRBJ1-2, with a tentative D call TRBD1 (5 bases). The CDR3 totals 14 residues. The V and J ends lost 3 bases and 4 bases respectively, with 15 bases between them. The germline V gene has CDR1 SQVTM and CDR2 ANQGSEA. CDR3 sequence: CSVDRSQGTYGYTF. CDR3 bases: TGCAGCGTTGATCGTTCCCAGGGTACCTATGGCTACACCTTC. Variable domain in full (rest from reference TRBV29-1 and TRBJ1-2): SAVISQKPSRDICQRGTSLTIQCQVDSQVTMMFWYRQQPGQSLTLIATANQGSEATYESGFVIDKFPISRPNLTFSTLTVSNMSPEDSSIYLCSVDRSQGTYGYTFGSGTRLTVV.

V is TRBV5-1 and J is TRBJ1-1; possibly TRBD1 for D (5 bases). The CDR3 runs to 15 residues. Trimming shortened V by 4 bases and J by 2 bases, and 15 bases separated the two germline ends. CDR1 and CDR2 from the germline V gene are SGHRS and YFSETQ. The CDR3 DNA reads TGCGCCAGCAGCCCAGGGATGCAGACAAACACTGAAGCTTTCTTT. Translated, it gives CASSPGMQTNTEAFF.